This record looks at one T cell receptor (beta chain) sequence and its context. The V end lost 5 bases, the J end lost 3 bases, and 11 bases lay between the germline ends. CDR1 SGHTA and CDR2 FQGNSA come from the germline V gene. The CDR3 covers 13 residues. Assay used: immunoSEQ multiplex PCR; TCRdb lists only in-frame clones, some missing. The data hold tens of thousands of clones, with around 88% observed a single time. The sample is drawn from a study of OX40 agonist ivuxolimab in advanced cancers. This material consisted of CD4+ or CD8+ T cells sorted from blood, taken in a trial of the OX40 agonist ivuxolimab. The chain couples TRBV7-2 to TRBJ2-7; D is ambiguous. This receptor was taken from an adult with an advanced solid tumor such as melanoma, head and neck, liver or kidney cancer. CDR3 sequence: CASSDNPIYEQYF. CDR3 sequence (DNA): TGTGCCAGCAGCGACAACCCGATCTACGAGCAGTACTTC.